One sample yielded the 2 T cell receptor beta chains listed below, sequenced in a study of Ad26.COV2.S vaccination and SARS-CoV-2 variants. Assay: immunoSEQ multiplex PCR; the TCRdb copy retains only in-frame clones and omits some. The sample carries roughly 500,000 clones, about 88% recorded once. The treatment is: approximately 18 received Ad26.COV2.S at low or high dose, single or two shots; about five received placebo; per-sample allocation not given. It was on day 63 after the first vaccine or placebo injection that samples were taken. This specimen consisted of peripheral blood, obtained in a trial of Ad26.COV2.S vaccine versus placebo. These receptors originate from a person between 18 and 60 years old who received the Ad26.COV2.S COVID-19 vaccine or a placebo.

This rearrangement joins TRBV6-5 to TRBJ2-5, with 10 bases that match TRBD2. Per the germline V gene, CDR1 is MNHEY and CDR2 is SVGAGI. The V segment lost 2 bases and the J segment 5 bases; nucleotides outside the gene matches: 5. The CDR3 sequence is 15 residues long. Here the CDR3 reads CASSYRLAGEETQYF. The CDR3 coding sequence is TGTGCCAGCAGTTACCGGCTAGCGGGGGAGGAGACCCAGTACTTC.

The chain has TRBV7-3 and TRBJ2-1; no firm D call. The CDR3 has 13 residues. The germline V gene encodes CDR1 SGHTA and CDR2 FQGTGA. V lost 2 bases to trimming and J lost 8 bases, with 10 bases between them. CDR3 coding DNA: TGTGCCAGCAGCTTAGGGTATTCCCATGAGCAGTTCTTC. Encoded protein: CASSLGYSHEQFF.